This entry is about one T cell receptor beta chain. Its target is not known. The germline V gene has CDR1 KGHSH and CDR2 LQKENI. V gave up 3 bases and J gave up 4 bases; unmatched junction bases: 12. This CDR3 has 17 residues. The source of the sample is a study of cytomegalovirus exposure and HLA in healthy donors. Whole-study results and caveats: In a later analysis, several top co-occurrence clusters appeared linked to parvovirus B19, influenza, CMV and Epstein-Barr virus.

Use of 60 Vbeta and 13 Jbeta primers characterized the PCR. Sequencing used immunoSEQ multiplex PCR; TCRdb keeps in-frame clones, though not all of them. Of more than 90,000 clones listed, around 76% are singletons. This receptor was identified in a man in his forties in good health and CMV-seropositive. Sequenced input: PBMCs. The genes are TRBV18 and TRBJ1-1; 9 positions agree with TRBD1. The CDR3 sequence is CASSPVKSGTGFTEAFF. As DNA, the CDR3 is TGTGCCAGCTCACCGGTTAAGTCCGGGACAGGGTTCACTGAAGCTTTCTTT.